A selection of T cell receptor beta chains follows, all from one sample in a study of T cells in Graves' hyperthyroidism and ophthalmopathy. One entry per CDR3 protein, called by TCRdb with MiXCR from the multiplex PCR reads. The sample records around 250,000 distinct CDR3 sequences, about 14% being singletons. Sequencing used blood. The source of these receptors is a woman aged 40 to 50 with Graves' hyperthyroidism that later progressed to Graves' ophthalmopathy. Each CDR3 is given with its conserved first and last residue. D genes are given only for firm matches. Only part of the rows carry a size: once, few, many, or a class if the clone is expanded.

abundance | j_gene | d_gene | v_gene | CDR3nt | CDR3aa
many | TRBJ1-6 | TRBD1 | TRBV7-2 | TGTGCCAGCAGCATAGACAGGGGAAGACCACCCCTCCACTTT | CASSIDRGRPPLHF
many | TRBJ1-1 | - | TRBV12-3/TRBV12-4 | TGTGCCAGCAGTTTAGCGATTGAAGCTTTCTTT | CASSLAIEAFF
few | TRBJ1-1 | - | TRBV4-1 | TGCGCCAGCAGCCAAGATACGGGCTCTATGAACACTGAAGCTTTCTTT | CASSQDTGSMNTEAFF
many | TRBJ2-7 | - | TRBV24-1 | TGTGCCACCAGTGATTTGACCAGGGGTAAGCAGTACTTC | CATSDLTRGKQYF
many | TRBJ2-5 | - | TRBV27 | TGTGCCAGCAGTATGATACAGGGTGCGGAGACCCAGTACTTC | CASSMIQGAETQYF
many | TRBJ1-1 | - | TRBV19 | TGTGCCAGTAGTACGGGACGGATGAACACTGAAGCTTTCTTT | CASSTGRMNTEAFF
many | TRBJ2-3 | TRBD1 | TRBV19 | TGTGCCAGTAGTGCTGGCGGGACAGGGGCTGCAGATACGCAGTATTTT | CASSAGGTGAADTQYF
many | TRBJ2-1 | - | TRBV11-2 | TGTGCCAGCAGCCGACTCCTGCTGGTAAATGAGCAGTTCTTC | CASSRLLLVNEQFF
many | TRBJ1-1 | - | TRBV19 | TGTGCCAGTAGTTTTACAGGGCCTTACATCACTGAAGCTTTCTTT | CASSFTGPYITEAFF
many | TRBJ2-7 | - | TRBV18 | TGTGCCAGCTCACCCAGGACAACCAAGGGTACCTACGAGCAGTACTTC | CASSPRTTKGTYEQYF
many | TRBJ1-1 | - | TRBV20-1 | TGCAGTGCAATCACTCCTGTGGACACTGAAGCTTTCTTT | CSAITPVDTEAFF
many | TRBJ2-7 | TRBD2 | TRBV28 | TGTGCCAGCAGTTTTAGTAGCGGGAGGGCGGACGAGCAGTACTTC | CASSFSSGRADEQYF
- | TRBJ1-1 | - | TRBV28 | TGTGCCAGCAGTTCCCTAAACCGCCCTGAAGCTTTCTTT | CASSSLNRPEAFF
few | TRBJ1-2 | TRBD1 | TRBV7-9 | TGTGCCAGCCGGCGGGACAGAGAGTTCGGCTATGGCTACACCTTC | CASRRDREFGYGYTF
few | TRBJ2-7 | - | TRBV6-2/TRBV6-3 | TGTGCCAGCAGTTACTCATTCTTGGGCAGGGACTACGAGCAGTACTTC | CASSYSFLGRDYEQYF
many | TRBJ1-2 | TRBD1 | TRBV2 | TGTGCCACATCCGGGACAGGGAACTTATTTGGCTACACCTTC | CATSGTGNLFGYTF
many | TRBJ1-2 | - | TRBV28 | TGTGCCAGCCGCCGGGGAGCCGGCTATGGCTACACCTTC | CASRRGAGYGYTF
- | TRBJ1-3 | - | TRBV5-1 | TGCGCCAGCAGCAAAAAGCCTGGGACGGCGGGAACTGGAAACACCATATATTTT | CASSKKPGTAGTGNTIYF
many | TRBJ2-3 | - | TRBV4-1 | TGCGCCAGCAGCCAAGATGAGCTGGGGCTTAGCACAGATACGCAGTATTTT | CASSQDELGLSTDTQYF
many | TRBJ1-3 | - | TRBV10-3 | TGTGCCATCAGCAGGGACCACTGGTCTGGAAACACCATATATTTT | CAISRDHWSGNTIYF
- | TRBJ2-4 | - | TRBV5-1 | TGCGCCAGCAGCTTGTATGGGGAGGTCAAAAACATTCAGTACTTC | CASSLYGEVKNIQYF
- | TRBJ1-3 | - | TRBV6-1 | TGTGCCAGCGGGACTAGCGGGAGGGCAGGATATTTT | CASGTSGRAGYF
- | TRBJ2-3 | TRBD2 | TRBV10-1 | TGCGCCAGCAGTAGAGCGGGAGTAGTCTCAGATACGCAGTATTTT | CASSRAGVVSDTQYF
- | TRBJ2-5 | - | TRBV18 | TGTGCCAGCTCACCATTTCGGCGGCTACAAGAGACCCAGTACTTC | CASSPFRRLQETQYF
many | TRBJ2-2 | - | TRBV19 | TGTGCCAGCCAAAGAAAAGGACTCAACACCGGGGAGCTGTTTTTT | CASQRKGLNTGELFF
many | TRBJ2-1 | - | TRBV12-3/TRBV12-4 | TGTGCCAGCAGTTTCTCCAAGGGAACTCAGTTCTTC | CASSFSKGTQFF
many | TRBJ2-7 | TRBD2 | TRBV28 | TGTGCCACGGGACTAGCGGGAGGACTCTACGAGCAGTACTTC | CATGLAGGLYEQYF
- | TRBJ1-4 | - | TRBV30 | TGTGCCTGGACGAGACGGGGTTATGAAAAACTGTTTTTT | CAWTRRGYEKLFF
- | TRBJ2-3 | - | TRBV18 | TGTGCCAGCTCACCAGCTTCAGCAGGGGCGAGGGATACGCAGTATTTT | CASSPASAGARDTQYF
many | TRBJ2-3 | - | TRBV5-8 | TGTGCCAGCAGCTTGGCTGGCGGACCAACAGATACGCAGTATTTT | CASSLAGGPTDTQYF
many | TRBJ2-5 | - | TRBV28 | TGTGCCAGCAGACCGTCAGTCGTAGAGACCCAGTACTTC | CASRPSVVETQYF
- | TRBJ2-5 | TRBD2 | TRBV9 | TGTGCCAGCAGCGAGGGGATACTAGCGGGAGTAGAGACCCAGTACTTC | CASSEGILAGVETQYF
many | TRBJ2-7 | TRBD1 | TRBV20-1 | TGCAGTGCTCTGGGACAGTTCAACTCCTACGAGCAGTACTTC | CSALGQFNSYEQYF
- | TRBJ2-2 | - | TRBV19 | TGTGCCAGTACCCCGGGACTGAACACCGGGGAGCTGTTTTTT | CASTPGLNTGELFF
- | TRBJ1-4 | - | TRBV19 | TGTGCCAGTAGTTCTCACAGGGCAACTAATGAAAAACTGTTTTTT | CASSSHRATNEKLFF
- | TRBJ2-7 | - | TRBV15 | TGTGCCACCAGCAGAAACGCCCTGGGGGGCAAGCAGTACTTC | CATSRNALGGKQYF
many | TRBJ1-1 | - | TRBV19 | TGTGCCAGTAGTATAGGACAGTACACTGAAGCTTTCTTT | CASSIGQYTEAFF
- | TRBJ2-7 | TRBD1 | TRBV2 | TGTGCCAGCAAAGGGACAGGGGTCACCTACGAGCAGTACTTC | CASKGTGVTYEQYF
many | TRBJ2-7 | TRBD2 | TRBV28 | TGTGCCAGCAGTTTAGCAGCTAGCGGATACTACGAGCAGTACTTC | CASSLAASGYYEQYF
many | TRBJ2-5 | - | TRBV11-3 | TGTGCCAGCAGCTTACCGACGGGGCGCCAAGAGACCCAGTACTTC | CASSLPTGRQETQYF
- | TRBJ1-5 | - | TRBV5-1 | TGCGCCAGCAGCTTATCTTCAGGGGTCAATCAGCCCCAGCATTTT | CASSLSSGVNQPQHF
many | TRBJ2-7 | - | TRBV12-3/TRBV12-4 | TGTGCCAGCAGTAAGGACAGTGGGTACGAGCAGTACTTC | CASSKDSGYEQYF
- | TRBJ1-1 | - | TRBV19 | TGTGCCAGTAGTATAGTGGCGCAGGACGTCACTGAAGCTTTCTTT | CASSIVAQDVTEAFF
many | TRBJ1-1 | - | TRBV19 | TGTGTCAGTCGGGATCTGTTTGACACTGAAGCTTTCTTT | CVSRDLFDTEAFF
many | TRBJ2-1 | TRBD2 | TRBV20-1 | TGCAGTGCTAGAAACAGCGGGAGGGTCAATGAGCAGTTCTTC | CSARNSGRVNEQFF
many | TRBJ1-1 | - | TRBV27 | TGTGCCAGCGGAGCAGGGGTGATTACTGAAGCTTTCTTT | CASGAGVITEAFF
many | TRBJ1-1 | - | TRBV6-1 | TGTGCCAGCAGAACCGGGACGGCGAACACTGAAGCTTTCTTT | CASRTGTANTEAFF